This record concerns one TCR beta chain sequence. Here immunoSEQ multiplex PCR was the method, and the copy in TCRdb shows in-frame clones only, minus some. The sample carries about 370,000 clones, approximately 89% recorded once. The entry originates in a study of blood T cell repertoires in COVID-19. V was pared by 4 bases and J by 0 bases, with 15 bases between. The CDR3 runs to 17 residues. From germline, CDR1 is KGHDR and CDR2 SFDVKD. Source material: PBMCs or T cells enriched from blood (not recorded which). The chain links TRBV24-1 to TRBJ1-5; TRBD1 is a possible D gene (5 bases). The source is a middle-aged woman who had been exposed to COVID-19. The CDR3 here is CATSEKGRGNSNQPQHF. As DNA, the CDR3 is TGTGCCACCAGTGAAAAGGGTAGGGGAAATAGCAATCAGCCCCAGCATTTT.